This TCR beta chain was recovered during a study of T cell repertoires in cytomegalovirus infection (dated by TCRdb to between 2018 and 2020). Background for the entire study: Donor HLA type was relevant to the analysis, as public TCR beta signatures indicated carriage of CMV infection together with the matching HLA type. What the authors observed across the whole study: The ex vivo response was dominated by HLA-C-restricted CMV-specific TCR beta clonotypes, which also provided the single most frequent clonotype in two of eight donors. Cumulative frequency of public TCR beta family members discriminated carriers of CMV infection plus the relevant HLA type in this cohort and an independent roughly 330-donor cohort.

This clonotype was seen more than once but under ten times. No antigen is known for it. The input lacks base qualities; no much larger clone sits a single base away. Data came from an Illumina HiSeq 1500. Using fastp trimming at Q25 and MiXCR clonotype assembly, TCRdb reanalyzed the public sequencing data and kept in-frame beta chains. Rows are combined by CDR3 protein, so each entry shows the most common genes and DNA. The sample profile shows under 850,000 distinct CDR3 sequences; less than 40% of them were found once. Under 3.5% of the sample is in the top ten clones. The CDR3 contains 16 residues, cysteine and phenylalanine counted. Only the CDR3 DNA stays, 48 bases, in frame from base 1. Via the germline V gene, CDR1 is SGHTA and CDR2 FQGNSA. V loses 1 base at its end and J loses 8 bases; junction bases beyond the gene matches: 8.

What was sequenced was PBMCs. The chain couples TRBV7-2 to TRBJ2-1; the junction holds 10 bases that match TRBD2. This clonotype was sampled from a human donor in good health (CMV status not recorded). Some clones in this sample may be carry-over from other donors' samples. The encoded CDR3 is CASSLGRASGSDEQFF. The DNA sequence is as follows: TGTGCCAGCAGCTTAGGTCGCGCTAGCGGGAGTGATGAGCAGTTCTTC. When the CDR3 is completed using the reference TRBV7-2 and TRBJ2-1 genes on either side, the full variable domain is GAGVSQSPSNKVTEKGKDVELRCDPISGHTALYWYRQSLGQGLEFLIYFQGNSAPDKSGLPSDRFSAERTGGSVSTLTIQRTQQEDSAVYLCASSLGRASGSDEQFFGPGTRLTVL.